One and the same sample provided the 30 T cell receptor beta chains below, sequenced in a study of T-cell memory formation after mild COVID-19. TCRdb re-analysed the 5' RACE reads in MiXCR, keeping a single row per CDR3 protein. The repertoire holds around 200,000 distinct CDR3 sequences, 18% seen once, with 3.9% in the top ten. The specimen was PBMCs or a T cell subset sorted from them (not recorded which). These TCRs come from a man between 18 and 35 years old who had mild COVID-19 (a few samples of this study predate the infection). Cell type and time point are not known.

The gene calls are TRBV6-5 and TRBJ2-3, with unresolved D. The germline gives CDR1 MNHEY, CDR2 SVGAGI. Trimming took 0 bases from V and 2 from J, leaving 15 bases between them. The CDR3 runs 17 residues. In DNA, the CDR3 is TGTGCCAGCAGTTACTCGAATTCTGGACCGTTCACAGATACGCAGTATTTT. This sequence encodes CASSYSNSGPFTDTQYF.

This clonotype was counted many times. V gene TRBV5-1 combines with J gene TRBJ2-5; D tentatively fits TRBD1 or TRBD2 (5 bases each). V dropped 4 bases and J dropped 4 bases, with 14 bases sitting between them. This CDR3 contains 14 residues. Germline CDR1 is SGHRS and CDR2 is YFSETQ. This CDR3 is CASSEPGSRETQYF. The CDR3 DNA follows: TGCGCCAGCAGCGAGCCAGGGAGTCGAGAGACCCAGTACTTC.

The rearrangement uses TRBV9 and TRBJ1-1, with D possibly being TRBD1 (5 bases). The germline V and J ends were trimmed by 2 bases and 3 bases, with 14 bases remaining between them. CDR3 length: 15 amino acids. In germline, CDR1 is SGDLS, CDR2 YYNGEE. The CDR3 region has the DNA TGTGCCAGCAGCGTCGGGGGGGACCTGTACACTGAAGCTTTCTTT. Its translation is CASSVGGDLYTEAFF.

This clonotype was counted only a few times. The chain combines TRBV24-1 with TRBJ2-1, with TRBD2 identical over 8 bases. Looked up from germline, CDR1 is KGHDR and CDR2 is SFDVKD. Trimming cost V 4 bases and J 7 bases; bases outside gene matches: 11. The CDR3 length is 16 residues. For the CDR3, the DNA is TGTGCCACCAGTGAGATGAAGAGCGGGGGATGGAATGAGCAGTTCTTC. Translating gives CATSEMKSGGWNEQFF.

The chain carries TRBV7-2 and TRBJ2-2; D is unresolved. From germline, CDR1 is SGHTA and CDR2 FQGNSA. V dropped 1 base and J dropped 6 bases, with 6 bases sitting between them. The CDR3 runs to 13 residues. CDR3 bases: TGTGCCAGCAGCTTAGATGGCCCCGGGGAGCTGTTTTTT. Protein: CASSLDGPGELFF. Based on the CDR3 plus reference TRBV7-2 and TRBJ2-2, the full variable domain is GAGVSQSPSNKVTEKGKDVELRCDPISGHTALYWYRQSLGQGLEFLIYFQGNSAPDKSGLPSDRFSAERTGGSVSTLTIQRTQQEDSAVYLCASSLDGPGELFFGEGSRLTVL.

The V and J genes are TRBV2 and TRBJ2-2, with 11 bases lining up with TRBD1. The CDR3 totals 13 residues. V was clipped by 8 bases and J by 4 bases; unmatched bases: 0. The germline gives CDR1 SNHLY, CDR2 FYNNEI. Written as DNA, the CDR3 is TGTGCCAGCGGGACAGGGGGCACCGGGGAGCTGTTTTTT. Amino acid sequence: CASGTGGTGELFF. The whole variable domain, remainder taken from reference TRBV2 and TRBJ2-2, is EPEVTQTPSHQVTQMGQEVILRCVPISNHLYFYWYRQILGQKVEFLVSFYNNEISEKSEIFDDQFSVERPDGSNFTLKIRSTKLEDSAMYFCASGTGGTGELFFGEGSRLTVL.

The chain couples TRBV7-2 to TRBJ1-6, with a possible D match to TRBD1 (6 bases). There are 16 residues in the CDR3. Germline loops: CDR1 SGHTA, CDR2 FQGNSA. Deletions cut 4 bases from V and 7 bases from J, with 17 bases between. For the CDR3, the DNA is TGTGCCAGCAGCTCCCCCCATGGACAGAGAAATTCACCCCTCCACTTT. It yields the protein CASSSPHGQRNSPLHF.

At least ten counts were recorded for this clonotype. The chain recombines TRBV12-3 or TRBV12-4 with TRBJ1-2; a weak D match, TRBD1 (5 bases). Trimming pared 2 bases from V and 9 bases from J, leaving 7 bases between. The CDR3 contains 11 residues. In DNA form, the CDR3 reads TGTGCCAGCAGTTTAACAGGAAGCTACACCTTC. Translating it yields CASSLTGSYTF.

V usage is TRBV5-6 and J usage is TRBJ2-1; TRBD2 is a possible D gene (6 bases). From germline, CDR1 is SGHDT and CDR2 YYEEEE. Trimming pared 0 bases from V and 2 bases from J, leaving 15 bases between. This CDR3 has 17 residues. The DNA for the CDR3 is TGTGCCAGCAGCTTGGTCTCTACGCGGGGCACCTACAATGAGCAGTTCTTC. Translated, it gives CASSLVSTRGTYNEQFF.

This clonotype came up a few times. The chain uses TRBV6-2 or TRBV6-3 and TRBJ2-3; D remains unclear. V was pared by 8 bases and J by 6 bases, with 18 bases between. Germline V gene lookup returns CDR1 MNHEY and CDR2 SVGEGT. This CDR3 spans 14 amino acids. CDR3 DNA: TGTGCCAGCCGACGGTCCGCCGACTCCGATACGCAGTATTTT. The encoded protein is CASRRSADSDTQYF.

This clonotype was counted at least ten times. The chain links TRBV11-2 to TRBJ2-7, with a weak D call TRBD1 (6 bases). The CDR3 length is 14 residues. The germline V gene has CDR1 SGHAT and CDR2 FQNNGV. V gave up 2 bases and J gave up 4 bases, with 12 bases separating them. The DNA for the CDR3 is TGTGCCAGCAGCTTAACACAGGGTCATTACGAGCAGTACTTC. It translates to CASSLTQGHYEQYF.

V and J are TRBV7-2 and TRBJ2-5, with TRBD2 identical over 9 bases. V was pared by 5 bases and J by 5 bases, with 12 bases of the junction left unmatched. Germline V gene lookup returns CDR1 SGHTA and CDR2 FQGNSA. The CDR3 extends over 16 amino acids. The CDR3 sequence is CASSPRSSGGLETQYF. The CDR3 DNA reads as TGTGCCAGCAGCCCTCGTAGTAGCGGGGGTTTGGAGACCCAGTACTTC. The entire variable domain, with the rest obtained from reference TRBV7-2 and TRBJ2-5, is as follows: GAGVSQSPSNKVTEKGKDVELRCDPISGHTALYWYRQSLGQGLEFLIYFQGNSAPDKSGLPSDRFSAERTGGSVSTLTIQRTQQEDSAVYLCASSPRSSGGLETQYFGPGTRLLVL.

This clonotype showed up just a few times. This chain joins TRBV24-1 and TRBJ2-3, with 7 bases identical to TRBD2. The CDR3 has 17 amino acids. With V trimmed by 4 bases and J by 0 bases, 9 bases remained unmatched. Germline loops: CDR1 KGHDR, CDR2 SFDVKD. The CDR3 loop reads CATSDPGGLSSTDTQYF. For the CDR3, the DNA is TGTGCCACCAGTGACCCGGGGGGACTATCTAGCACAGATACGCAGTATTTT.

The CDR3 bases are TGCGCCAGCAGCCCTCGGGTTGCAGCCGGGGAGCTGTTTTTT. The encoded protein is CASSPRVAAGELFF. V gene TRBV5-1 combines with J gene TRBJ2-2; D not resolved. Germline assignment: CDR1 SGHRS and CDR2 YFSETQ. This CDR3 has 14 amino acids. The V and J ends lost 4 bases and 6 bases respectively, with 13 bases between them.

J is TRBJ2-1 and V is TRBV25-1; D remains ambiguous. There are 12 residues in the CDR3. Germline V gene data show CDR1 as MGHDK and CDR2 as SYGVNS. The V gene lost 4 bases and the J gene lost 9 bases, with 10 bases spanning the gap. The CDR3 protein is CASSVPYGEQFF. The CDR3 DNA follows: TGTGCCAGCAGTGTTCCGTACGGTGAGCAGTTCTTC.

This sequence joins TRBV5-5 and TRBJ2-1, with 8 bases identical to TRBD1. Germline assignment: CDR1 SGHKS and CDR2 YYEKEE (reference sequence). The trim removed 6 bases at V and 9 bases at J, leaving 11 bases unmatched. The CDR3 has 14 amino acids. The CDR3: CASTLRTGRFEQFF. The CDR3 coding sequence is TGTGCCAGCACCCTGAGGACAGGGCGGTTTGAGCAGTTCTTC.

The chain uses TRBV4-1 and TRBJ2-5, with D unclear. Germline CDR1 is MGHRA and CDR2 is YSYEKL. This CDR3 is built from 16 residues. V was shortened by 6 bases and J by 2 bases, with 19 bases between the two germline ends. The chain's CDR3 is CASSWGPTGEQETQYF. CDR3 nucleotides: TGCGCCAGCAGTTGGGGTCCGACGGGCGAACAAGAGACCCAGTACTTC.

This clonotype has just a few counts. This sequence joins TRBV7-9 and TRBJ1-4, with TRBD1 as a possible D gene (6 bases). V shed 3 bases and J shed 8 bases, with 10 bases lying between them. Germline V gives CDR1 SEHNR, CDR2 FQNEAQ (reference sequence). The CDR3 runs to 13 residues. CDR3 nucleotides: TGTGCCAGCAGCTTTACAGGGTGGGAAAAACTGTTTTTT. It yields the protein CASSFTGWEKLFF.

The rearrangement uses TRBV28 and TRBJ1-6, with 7 positions matching TRBD1. V lost 6 bases and J lost 7; bases outside the gene matches: 3. The CDR3 consists of 13 residues. Germline V gives CDR1 MDHEN, CDR2 SYDVKM. The CDR3 nucleotides are TGTGCCAGCAGAGCGGGACAGAATTCACCCCTCCACTTT. This translates into CASRAGQNSPLHF.

The genes are TRBV7-2 and TRBJ2-1, with TRBD1 matching 7 bases. Germline trimming cut 5 bases from V and 2 bases from J; bases unmatched to any gene: 9. CDR3 length: 16 residues. The germline V gene encodes CDR1 SGHTA and CDR2 FQGNSA. The CDR3 DNA is TGTGCCAGCAGCCGACAGGGCCCTTTTACCTACAATGAGCAGTTCTTC. It specifies CASSRQGPFTYNEQFF.

A few counts support this clonotype. V is TRBV7-9 and J is TRBJ1-1, with 12 positions matching TRBD1. The V gene end was trimmed by 5 bases and the J gene end by 3 bases; junction bases not matched to a gene: 4. CDR3 length: 15 amino acids. Germline lookup yields CDR1 SEHNR and CDR2 FQNEAQ (reference sequence). As DNA, the CDR3 is TGTGCCAGCAGCCTGGGGACAGGGGGCTACACTGAAGCTTTCTTT. Its translation is CASSLGTGGYTEAFF. Looking up the rest from reference TRBV7-9 and TRBJ1-1 gives the full variable domain: DTGVSQNPRHKITKRGQNVTFRCDPISEHNRLYWYRQTLGQGPEFLTYFQNEAQLEKSRLLSDRFSAERPKGSFSTLEIQRTEQGDSAMYLCASSLGTGGYTEAFFGQGTRLTVV.

This clonotype was observed at least ten times. This chain uses TRBV7-3 with TRBJ2-1, with 9 bases fitting TRBD2. Germline lookup yields CDR1 SGHTA and CDR2 FQGTGA. The ends lost 5 bases at V and 4 bases at J; junction bases unmatched: 6. The CDR3 spans 15 residues. The DNA for the CDR3 is TGTGCCAGCAGCGCGTTAGCGGGGGCTTACAATGAGCAGTTCTTC. Encoded protein: CASSALAGAYNEQFF.

The chain uses TRBV5-6 and TRBJ1-2, with D hard to call. Germline V gene lookup returns CDR1 SGHDT and CDR2 YYEEEE. V lost 1 base and J 4 bases, leaving 8 bases between the germline ends. The CDR3 sequence is 13 residues long. The CDR3 is CASSLPASYGYTF. In DNA, the CDR3 is TGTGCCAGCAGCTTGCCAGCCAGCTATGGCTACACCTTC.

This chain joins TRBV20-1 and TRBJ1-5, with D possibly TRBD1 on 5 matching bases. Trimming removed 6 bases at V and 3 bases at J, with 9 bases between. CDR1 and CDR2 (germline): DFQATT, SNEGSKA (reference sequence). This CDR3 is 12 amino acids long. The CDR3: CSARQNNQPQHF. In nucleotides, the CDR3 is TGCAGTGCGAGACAGAACAATCAGCCCCAGCATTTT.

V gene TRBV20-1 combines with J gene TRBJ2-1, with D perhaps being TRBD1 or TRBD2 (5 bases each). Germline loops: CDR1 DFQATT, CDR2 SNEGSKA (reference sequence). This CDR3 has 11 residues. CDR3 amino acids: CTARGPNEQFF. Here the CDR3 DNA reads TGCACCGCCCGGGGACCCAATGAGCAGTTCTTC.

This clonotype was counted many times. The rearrangement links TRBV12-3 or TRBV12-4 to TRBJ1-1; D is ambiguous. This CDR3 is built from 11 residues. The germline V and J ends were trimmed by 3 bases and 8 bases, with 7 bases remaining between them. The CDR3 protein is CASSFSGEAFF. The CDR3 region has the DNA TGTGCCAGCAGTTTTTCAGGAGAAGCTTTCTTT.

This clonotype was detected a few times. For the CDR3, the DNA is TGTGCCAGCAGTTACCTAGGGATTTATGGCTACACCTTC. Translation gives CASSYLGIYGYTF. The chain joins TRBV6-5 to TRBJ1-2, with no clear D. The CDR3 totals 13 residues. Germline V lookup: CDR1 MNHEY, CDR2 SVGAGI. V was shortened by 2 bases and J by 5 bases, with 9 bases between the two germline ends.

The rearrangement links TRBV5-1 to TRBJ1-5; no firm D call. Germline V CDR1 and CDR2: SGHRS, YFSETQ. V was pared by 4 bases and J by 7 bases, with 27 bases between. The CDR3 has 18 amino acids. The CDR3 region is CASSPEGPDRSGKQPQHF. In DNA form, the CDR3 reads TGCGCCAGCAGCCCAGAGGGCCCGGATCGCTCTGGGAAGCAGCCCCAGCATTTT.

A word on this clonotype: A much larger clone lies one base from this, so it may be a read error. V gene TRBV7-9 combines with J gene TRBJ1-1; D unresolved. CDR3 length equals 12 residues. Trimming cost V 2 bases and J 4 bases, with 5 bases left between them. The germline V gene encodes CDR1 SEHNR and CDR2 FQNEAQ (reference sequence). CDR3 sequence: CASSLSATEAFF. Written as DNA, the CDR3 is TGTGCCAGCAGCTTATCGGCCACTGAAGCTTTCTTT.

The chain employs TRBV20-1 and TRBJ2-3; TRBD1 matches 7 bases. The V gene's germline CDR1 is DFQATT and CDR2 SNEGSKA (reference sequence). The CDR3 is 15 residues long. V trimming: 1 base; J trimming: 3 bases; junction bases outside the gene matches: 7. In nucleotides, the CDR3 is TGCAGTGCTAGAGCCCACAGGGGTAGGACAGATACGCAGTATTTT. Translating gives CSARAHRGRTDTQYF.